This is a list of T cell receptor beta chains from one sample in a study of OX40 agonist ivuxolimab in advanced cancers. Repertoires were generated with immunoSEQ multiplex PCR, while TCRdb's copy carries only in-frame clones and drops some. The sample has 80,000 or so clones; roughly nine tenths are singletons. The sequences come from CD4+ or CD8+ T cells sorted from blood, collected in a trial of the OX40 agonist ivuxolimab. Receptors were obtained from an adult with an advanced solid tumor such as melanoma, head and neck, liver or kidney cancer. Each CDR3 is given with its conserved first and last residue. A D gene is named only where the DNA matches it firmly. Some rows have no size entry. The others give once, few or many, or a class for an expanded clone.

D | J | V | size | DNA | CDR3
- | TRBJ1-1 | TRBV11-2 | once | TGTGCCAGCAGCTTGGGTGCTTATATGAACACTGAAGCTTTCTTT | CASSLGAYMNTEAFF
- | TRBJ2-7 | TRBV27 | - | TGTGCCAGCAGTTTACTTCGCGGTTACGAGCAGTACTTC | CASSLLRGYEQYF
- | TRBJ1-2 | TRBV2 | - | TGTGCCAGCAGTGACGACAGGCTCGGCTACACCTTC | CASSDDRLGYTF
- | TRBJ1-1 | TRBV10-1 | - | TGCGCCAGCAGTGAGTCAGGGGGTCTGACTGAAGCTTTCTTT | CASSESGGLTEAFF
- | TRBJ2-1 | TRBV5-1 | - | TGCGCCAGCATGGGGACCACCAACAATGAGCAGTTCTTC | CASMGTTNNEQFF
- | TRBJ2-7 | TRBV4-1 | - | TGCGCCAGCAGCCAAGCGGGCGGTACGACCTACGAGCAGTACTTC | CASSQAGGTTYEQYF
TRBD1 | TRBJ2-5 | TRBV5-1 | - | TGCGCCAGCAGCCGAGACAGGGTGAGGACCCAGTACTTC | CASSRDRVRTQYF
- | TRBJ1-5 | TRBV7-9 | few | TGTGCCAGCAGCTTAAGGGAATCGCAGCCCCAGCATTTT | CASSLRESQPQHF
- | TRBJ2-6 | TRBV19 | - | TGTGCCAGTAGTAATTGGGTGGGGTCTGGGGCCAACGTCCTGACTTTC | CASSNWVGSGANVLTF
- | TRBJ2-7 | TRBV7-9 | - | TGTGCCAGCAGCTTAGTGTCCGGGGCTGAGCAGTACTTC | CASSLVSGAEQYF
- | TRBJ2-2 | TRBV19 | few | TGTGCCAGTGGGATGGCGGGGCTCAACGGGGAGCTGTTTTTT | CASGMAGLNGELFF
- | TRBJ1-2 | TRBV30 | - | TGTGCCTGGAGTCTAAGGAGTTCCTATGGCTACACCTTC | CAWSLRSSYGYTF
TRBD1 | TRBJ1-1 | TRBV28 | once | TGTGCCAGCAGTAGCAACAGGGGGGGTGAAGCTTTCTTT | CASSSNRGGEAFF
- | TRBJ1-3 | TRBV29-1 | - | TGCAGCGTTGAGTCGGGGTCTGGAAACACCATATATTTT | CSVESGSGNTIYF
- | TRBJ2-5 | TRBV10-3 | - | TGTGCCATCAGTGAACAGGGAGGAGAGACCCAGTACTTC | CAISEQGGETQYF
- | TRBJ2-1 | TRBV5-4 | - | TGTGCCAGCAGCGGCGGCCTGGGACATCAGTACAATGAGCAGTTCTTC | CASSGGLGHQYNEQFF
- | TRBJ1-5 | TRBV4-1 | few | TGCGCCAGCAGCCAAGGGACCGCCCGCAATCAGCCCCAGCATTTT | CASSQGTARNQPQHF
TRBD2 | TRBJ2-5 | TRBV5-1 | - | TGCGCCAGCAGCTTGGCGGGCGGGAGGGTGGTCGAAGAGACCCAGTACTTC | CASSLAGGRVVEETQYF
TRBD1 | TRBJ2-3 | TRBV5-1 | - | TGCGCCAGCAGATTTGACAGGGGATCAGATACGCAGTATTTT | CASRFDRGSDTQYF
- | TRBJ2-1 | TRBV19 | - | TGTGCCAGTACCCCGTTAAGCGGTTACAATGAGCAGTTCTTC | CASTPLSGYNEQFF
TRBD2 | TRBJ2-1 | TRBV11-3 | - | TGTGCCAGCAGCTTAGATCGGCCTAGCGGGTACAATGAGCAGTTCTTC | CASSLDRPSGYNEQFF
- | TRBJ2-5 | TRBV5-8 | - | TGTGCCAGCGCAGGGGCCCAAGAGACCCAGTACTTC | CASAGAQETQYF